Listed here are 17 T cell receptor beta chains from one sample, sequenced in a study of tumor-infiltrating lymphocytes in primary liver carcinoma. A primer in the constant region served to generate TCR beta cDNA from 450 to 600 ng of total RNA. Construction of TCR beta libraries relied on three successive nested multiplex PCR rounds employing slightly modified ARM-PCR. The opening two PCR rounds, about 11 cycles each, paired TRBV1-TRBV30 forward primers with a C-beta reverse primer. TCRdb re-called the multiplex PCR reads through MiXCR, storing one row per CDR3 protein. The sample has some 200,000 distinct CDR3 sequences; less than 75% are singletons. The source of the blood RNA was unsorted whole blood, and germline DNA was extracted as well. The sample was peripheral blood. These receptor sequences come from a woman in her sixties or seventies with primary liver carcinoma and hepatitis B virus infection.

Concerning this clonotype itself: Being one base from a much bigger clone, this may be a read error. V usage is TRBV6-2 or TRBV6-3 and J usage is TRBJ2-7; no definite D call. Germline lookup yields CDR1 MNHEY and CDR2 SVGEGT. The CDR3 runs 11 residues. CDR3 in amino acids: CTSSSWDEQYF. The CDR3 nucleotides read TGTACCAGCAGTTCGTGGGACGAGCAGTACTTC.

About this clonotype itself: This may arise from a read error, as a much more abundant clone is one base away. V gene TRBV10-1 combines with J gene TRBJ2-2, with TRBD2 as a possible D gene (7 bases). The length of the CDR3 is 14 residues. In germline, CDR1 is WNHNN, CDR2 SYGVQD (reference sequence). Trimming removed 7 bases at V and 7 bases at J, with 16 bases between. The CDR3 DNA reads TGCGCCAGCACTGACCCGGGGGGCGTCGGGGAGCTGTTTTTT. This gives the protein CASTDPGGVGELFF.

As for this clonotype: Given a much more abundant clone one base away, this may be a read error. The V gene is TRBV6-5, the J gene TRBJ2-7, with a weak D call TRBD1 (6 bases). Trimming removed 7 bases at V and 0 bases at J, with 13 bases between. The CDR3 sequence is 14 residues long. Germline V CDR1 and CDR2: MNHEY, SVGAGI. The CDR3: CASTRTEASYEQYF. CDR3 nucleotides: TGTGCCAGCACCCGGACAGAAGCCTCCTACGAGCAGTACTTC.

In the case of this clonotype: One end of the junction does not line up with germline, which may come from a read error. The rearrangement links TRBV12-3 or TRBV12-4 to TRBJ1-5; D gene uncertain. CDR3 length: 13 residues. This CDR3 reads CASSTTRNQPQHF. The CDR3 nucleotides read TGTGCCAGCAGTACGACGAGAAATCAACCCCAGCATTTT.

Concerning this clonotype itself: Since a much larger clone is just one base distant, this may be a read error. The chain combines TRBV28 with TRBJ2-7; the D gene could be TRBD1 or TRBD2 (5 bases each). CDR3 length: 16 residues. The germline CDR1 and CDR2 sequences are MDHEN and SYDVKM. The CDR3 nucleotides read TGTGCCAGCAGTTTATCTTGGGGGACCCGGTCCTACGTGCAGTACTTC. As protein: CASSLSWGTRSYVQYF.

A remark on this clonotype: The conserved phenylalanine or tryptophan normally closing the CDR3 is absent here, so this likely arose from a read error. The rearrangement uses TRBV11-3 and TRBJ2-2; the D gene is possibly TRBD1 (6 bases). The CDR3 spans 12 residues. The germline gives CDR1 SGHNT, CDR2 YENEEA. Trimming stripped 5 bases from V and 7 bases from J, with 8 bases between. CDR3 sequence: CASSRGIGELFS. CDR3 in DNA: TGTGCCAGCAGCAGGGGGATCGGGGAGCTGTTTTCT.

In regard to this clonotype: A read error may account for a junction end that differs from germline. The genes are TRBV11-2 and TRBJ1-1; D gene unclear. There are 15 residues in the CDR3. Germline-derived CDR1 and CDR2 are SGHAT and FQNNGV. DNA for the CDR3: TGTGGCAGCAGCCGGCAACTTATGGGGAACACTGAAGCTTTCTTT. This sequence encodes CGSSRQLMGNTEAFF.

This sequence joins TRBV13 and TRBJ2-5, with a tentative D call TRBD2 (6 bases). The length of the CDR3 is 16 residues. The V end lost 4 bases, the J end lost 4 bases, and 19 bases lay between the germline ends. The germline CDR1 and CDR2 sequences are PRHDT and FYEKMQ (reference sequence). The CDR3 is CASSSSPGRYRETQYF. Here the CDR3 DNA reads TGTGCCAGCAGCTCTAGTCCGGGGAGGTACCGAGAGACCCAGTACTTC.

This clonotype was seen a handful of times. A much more abundant neighbour one base away suggests this may be a read error. The conserved phenylalanine or tryptophan is not found at the CDR3 terminus, so this likely reflects a read error. The rearrangement joins TRBV7-8 to TRBJ2-3; D gene uncertain. CDR1 is SGHVS, CDR2 FQNEAQ, per germline. The CDR3 totals 13 residues. With 3 bases removed from V and 1 base from J, the gap between germline ends came to 5 bases. The CDR3 DNA sequence: TGTGCCAGCAGCTTCGGAGGCACAGATACGCAGTATCTT. It is translated as CASSFGGTDTQYL.

This clonotype was detected only a few times. The V and J genes are TRBV6-5 and TRBJ1-4, with D possibly being TRBD1 (5 bases). V lost 6 bases and J 4 bases, leaving 12 bases between the germline ends. This CDR3 contains 14 residues. The V gene's germline CDR1 is MNHEY and CDR2 SVGAGI. Here the CDR3 reads CASRGRQGNEKLFF. CDR3 in DNA: TGTGCCAGCAGGGGAAGGCAGGGTAATGAAAAACTGTTTTTT.

To note about this clonotype: One end of the junction is discordant with germline, which a read error may explain. The V call is TRBV6-5, the J call TRBJ2-7, with D unresolved. Germline assignment: CDR1 MNHEY and CDR2 SVGAGI. CDR3 length: 16 amino acids. CDR3 DNA: TGTGCCTGCAGTTACGCTCGCCAGTCGAGCTCCTACGAGCAGTACTTC. Protein product: CACSYARQSSSYEQYF.

This clonotype showed up many times. V is TRBV6-6 and J is TRBJ1-4; a weak D match, TRBD1 (6 bases). Between the trimmed V and J ends, which lost 8 bases and 0 bases, there was a span of 13 bases. The CDR3 runs to 15 residues. Germline V gene lookup returns CDR1 MNHNY and CDR2 SVGAGI (reference sequence). In DNA form, the CDR3 reads TGTGCCAGCCACAGGGACGGTGCAACTAATGAAAAACTGTTTTTT. Protein sequence: CASHRDGATNEKLFF.

There are a few counts of this clonotype. This chain uses TRBV7-9 with TRBJ2-7; a weak D match, TRBD1 (6 bases). From germline, CDR1 is SEHNR and CDR2 FQNEAQ (reference sequence). V was pared by 5 bases and J by 5 bases, with 19 bases between. The CDR3 contains 15 residues. The CDR3 is CASSQTGQRSDEQYF. The CDR3 DNA follows: TGTGCCAGCAGCCAGACTGGACAGCGATCCGACGAGCAGTACTTC.

On this clonotype itself: Being one base from a much bigger clone, this may be a read error. This chain uses TRBV6-6 with TRBJ2-7; perhaps TRBD1 as D (6 bases). The CDR3 spans 11 residues. Germline assignment: CDR1 MNHNY and CDR2 SVGAGI (reference sequence). This CDR3 is CAVTGSYEQYF. In DNA form, the CDR3 reads TGTGCAGTCACAGGGTCCTACGAGCAGTACTTC.

This clonotype was observed a single time. A read error may account for a junction end that differs from germline. This chain joins TRBV11-2 and TRBJ2-6, with 10 bases lining up with TRBD2. Germline lookup yields CDR1 SGHAT and CDR2 FQNNGV. This CDR3 has 16 residues. CDR3 in amino acids: CASSSSGRDGANVLTF. The CDR3 DNA is TGTGCCAGCAGTTCCAGCGGGAGGGATGGGGCCAACGTCCTGACCTTC.

In the case of this clonotype: With a much larger clone just one base away, this may be a read error. The chain has TRBV5-5 and TRBJ2-1; a possible D gene is TRBD2 (5 bases). The CDR3 has 17 residues. CDR1 and CDR2 from the germline V gene are SGHKS and YYEKEE (reference sequence). CDR3 sequence (DNA): TGTACCAGCAGCTTGCCTCGAGCGGTCCGCCCCAACAATGAGCAGTTCTTC. Amino acids: CTSSLPRAVRPNNEQFF. Full variable domain (remainder filled in from reference TRBV5-5 and TRBJ2-1): DAGVTQSPTHLIKTRGQQVTLRCSPISGHKSVSWYQQVLGQGPQFIFQYYEKEERGRGNFPDRFSARQFPNYSSELNVNALLLGDSALYLCTSSLPRAVRPNNEQFFGPGTRLTVL.

To note about this clonotype: An end of the junction does not agree with germline; a read error may underlie this. The V call is TRBV6-1, the J call TRBJ2-7; TRBD2 matches at 7 bases. This CDR3 is 13 amino acids long. Germline V lookup: CDR1 MNHNS, CDR2 SASEGT. This CDR3 reads CAISATGTTEHYF. The CDR3 DNA is TGTGCCATCAGTGCAACCGGGACTACCGAGCACTACTTC.